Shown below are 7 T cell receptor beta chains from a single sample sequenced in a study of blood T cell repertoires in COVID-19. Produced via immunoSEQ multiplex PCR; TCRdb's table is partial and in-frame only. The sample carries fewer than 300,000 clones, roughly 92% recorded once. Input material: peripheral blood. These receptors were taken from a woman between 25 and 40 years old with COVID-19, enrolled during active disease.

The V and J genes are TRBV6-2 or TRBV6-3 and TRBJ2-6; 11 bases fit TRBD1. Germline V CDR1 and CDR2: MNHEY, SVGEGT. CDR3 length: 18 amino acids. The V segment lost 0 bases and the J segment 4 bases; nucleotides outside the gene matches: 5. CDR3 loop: CASSYSWTGGAGANVLTF. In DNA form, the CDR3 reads TGTGCCAGCAGTTACTCGTGGACAGGGGGCGCCGGGGCCAACGTCCTGACTTTC.

CDR3 region: CASSENRGEGNTIYF. The CDR3 DNA is TGTGCCAGCAGTGAAAACAGGGGCGAGGGAAACACCATATATTTT. This sequence joins TRBV25-1 and TRBJ1-3; 7 bases are shared with TRBD1. Germline values: CDR1 MGHDK, CDR2 SYGVNS. The ends lost 2 bases at V and 4 bases at J; junction bases unmatched: 5. This CDR3 comprises 15 residues.

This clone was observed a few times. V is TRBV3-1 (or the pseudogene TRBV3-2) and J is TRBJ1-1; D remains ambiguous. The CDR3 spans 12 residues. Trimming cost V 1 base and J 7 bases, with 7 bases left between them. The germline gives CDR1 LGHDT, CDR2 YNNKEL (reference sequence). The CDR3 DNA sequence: TGTGCCAGCAGCCAAGCGGGAGGTGAAGCTTTCTTT. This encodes CASSQAGGEAFF.

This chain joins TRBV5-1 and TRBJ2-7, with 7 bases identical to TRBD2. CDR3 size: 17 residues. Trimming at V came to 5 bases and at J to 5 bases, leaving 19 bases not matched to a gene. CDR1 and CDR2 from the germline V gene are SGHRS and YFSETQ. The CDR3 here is CASRRWASGNSWDEQYF. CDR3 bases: TGCGCCAGCAGACGTTGGGCTAGCGGAAATTCCTGGGACGAGCAGTACTTC.

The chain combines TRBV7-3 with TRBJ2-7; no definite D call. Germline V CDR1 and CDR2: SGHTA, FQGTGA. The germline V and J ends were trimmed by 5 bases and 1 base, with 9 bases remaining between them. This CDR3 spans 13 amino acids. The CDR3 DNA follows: TGTGCCAGCAGCCCAACTGTTTCCTACGAGCAGTACTTC. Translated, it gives CASSPTVSYEQYF.

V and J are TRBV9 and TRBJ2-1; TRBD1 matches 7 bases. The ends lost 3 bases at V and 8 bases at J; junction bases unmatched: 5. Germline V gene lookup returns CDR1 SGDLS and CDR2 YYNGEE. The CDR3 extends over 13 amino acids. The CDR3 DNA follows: TGTGCCAGCAGCGCTAGACAGGGCCATGAGCAGTTCTTC. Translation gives CASSARQGHEQFF.

CDR3 DNA: TGTGCCAGCACTCCTTCTTTGGACAGGGTTGGTGGCTACACCTTC. Translated, it gives CASTPSLDRVGGYTF. The rearrangement links TRBV2 to TRBJ1-2; 8 positions agree with TRBD1. The CDR3 is 15 residues long. Germline assignment: CDR1 SNHLY and CDR2 FYNNEI. V was pared by 7 bases and J by 7 bases, with 14 bases of the junction left unmatched.